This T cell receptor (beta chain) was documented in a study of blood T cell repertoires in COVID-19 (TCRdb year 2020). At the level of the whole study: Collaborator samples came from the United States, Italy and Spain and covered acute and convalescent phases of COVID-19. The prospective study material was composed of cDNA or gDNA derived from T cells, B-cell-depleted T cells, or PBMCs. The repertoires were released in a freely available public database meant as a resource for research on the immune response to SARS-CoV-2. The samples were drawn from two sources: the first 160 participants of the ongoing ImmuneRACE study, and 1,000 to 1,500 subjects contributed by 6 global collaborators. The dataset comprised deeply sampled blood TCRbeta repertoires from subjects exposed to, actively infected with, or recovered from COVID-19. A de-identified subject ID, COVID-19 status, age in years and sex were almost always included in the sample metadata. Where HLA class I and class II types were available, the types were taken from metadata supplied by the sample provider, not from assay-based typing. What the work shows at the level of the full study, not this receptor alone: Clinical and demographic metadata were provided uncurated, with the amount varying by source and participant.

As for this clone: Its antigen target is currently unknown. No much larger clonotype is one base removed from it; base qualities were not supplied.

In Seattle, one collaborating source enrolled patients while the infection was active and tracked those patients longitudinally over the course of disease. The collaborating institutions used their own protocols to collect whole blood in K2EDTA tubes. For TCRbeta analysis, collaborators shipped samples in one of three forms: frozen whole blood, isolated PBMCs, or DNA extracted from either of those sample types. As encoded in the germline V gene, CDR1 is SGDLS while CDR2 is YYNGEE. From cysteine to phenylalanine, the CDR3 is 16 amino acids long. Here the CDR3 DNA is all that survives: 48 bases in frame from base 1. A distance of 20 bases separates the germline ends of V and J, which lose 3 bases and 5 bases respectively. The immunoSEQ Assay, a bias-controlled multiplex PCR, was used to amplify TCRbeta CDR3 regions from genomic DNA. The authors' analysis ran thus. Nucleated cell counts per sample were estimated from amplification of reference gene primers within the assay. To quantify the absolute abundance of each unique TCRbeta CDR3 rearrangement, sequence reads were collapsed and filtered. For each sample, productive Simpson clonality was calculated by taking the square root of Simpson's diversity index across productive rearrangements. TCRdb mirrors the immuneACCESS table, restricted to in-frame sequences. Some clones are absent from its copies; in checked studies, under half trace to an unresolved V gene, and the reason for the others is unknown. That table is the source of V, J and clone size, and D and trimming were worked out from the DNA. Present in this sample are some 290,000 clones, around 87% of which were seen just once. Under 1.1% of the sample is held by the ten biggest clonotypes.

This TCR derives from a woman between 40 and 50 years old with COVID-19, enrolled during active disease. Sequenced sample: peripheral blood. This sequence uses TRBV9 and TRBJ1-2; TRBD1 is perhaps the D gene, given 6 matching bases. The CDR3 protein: CASSAPAGRGLYGYTF. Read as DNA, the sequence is TGTGCCAGCAGCGCCCCTGCGGGCAGGGGCTTGTATGGCTACACCTTC.